This T cell receptor beta chain was captured in a study of T cells in Graves' hyperthyroidism and ophthalmopathy. At the level of the study: Peripheral blood samples were taken at initial diagnosis, prior to any treatment.

Study-wide findings and caveats: Median prediction lead before ophthalmopathy onset was 6.5 months with the model. A 13 V-J signature model discriminated ophthalmopathy versus stable hyperthyroidism.

This clonotype was counted between two and nine times. Antigen: not known. Patients were aged 18 to 65, had disease duration under 2 months, and had newly diagnosed hyperthyroidism. Using RNA transcripts as the source, TCR beta CDR3 regions were amplified. RT-PCR in the first round (using the HTBI primer set) targeted the TCR CDR3. Each CDR3 protein is one row after TCRdb ran MiXCR on the multiplex PCR reads. The sample holds hundreds of thousands of distinct CDR3 sequences, under 20% seen once. V lost 4 bases to trimming and J lost 0 bases, with 11 bases between them. Germline values: CDR1 MNHEY, CDR2 SMNVEV (reference sequence). CDR3 size: 15 residues.

The specimen sequenced was blood. The chain recombines TRBV27 with TRBJ2-3, with D hard to call. The receptor was isolated from a woman aged 50 to 60 with Graves' hyperthyroidism that later progressed to Graves' ophthalmopathy. The CDR3 loop reads CASSYRLVSTDTQYF. The CDR3 nucleotides are TGTGCCAGCAGTTACCGACTGGTTAGCACAGATACGCAGTATTTT.